This T cell receptor beta chain was observed in a study of blood T cells in healthy people across ages. Whole-study findings and limits: Any conclusive comparison of naive versus antigen-experienced cells was prevented by using unsorted PBMCs.

Primed by a sample-barcoded 5' primer and a J-beta primer mix, a second PCR proceeded for about 6 to 12 cycles. MiXCR, run by TCRdb on the 5' RACE reads, gives a single entry per CDR3 protein. The profile shows about 730,000 distinct CDR3 sequences, about 40% of them singletons. Turning to this clonotype: Its target is not known.

The CDR3 is 15 amino acids. Germline trimming cut 0 bases from V and 11 bases from J; bases unmatched to any gene: 10. From germline, CDR1 is ENHRY and CDR2 SYGVKD. The chain employs TRBV10-3 and TRBJ2-5; 9 bases agree with TRBD1. Sample: blood. The receptor was derived from a woman in her sixties in good health. This chain's CDR3 is CAISESSDRGSSQYF. The CDR3 coding sequence is TGTGCCATCAGTGAGTCGTCGGACAGGGGAAGCTCGCAGTACTTC.